The entry below describes one TCR beta chain. The sample belongs to a study of T cells after yellow fever vaccination. This CDR3 comprises 12 residues. Trimming removed 5 bases from V and 7 bases from J, with 9 bases in between. Germline CDR1 is SGHTA and CDR2 is FQGNSA. TCRdb re-derived calls from the 5' RACE reads in MiXCR, one entry per CDR3 protein. The table has about 320,000 distinct CDR3 sequences, 12% seen once. The V and J genes are TRBV7-2 and TRBJ1-3, with no clear D. This receptor was identified in a man younger than 35 who received the YFV17D yellow fever vaccine. Material: CD4+ T cells sorted from PBMCs, obtained 15 days after the yellow fever booster vaccination. The chain's CDR3 is CASSMYGNTIYF. In DNA form, the CDR3 reads TGTGCCAGCAGCATGTACGGGAACACCATATATTTT. Full variable domain (outside the CDR3, taken from reference TRBV7-2 and TRBJ1-3): GAGVSQSPSNKVTEKGKDVELRCDPISGHTALYWYRQSLGQGLEFLIYFQGNSAPDKSGLPSDRFSAERTGGSVSTLTIQRTQQEDSAVYLCASSMYGNTIYFGEGSWLTVV.